These T cell receptor beta chains were read from a single sample in a study of T cell responses to AZD1222 COVID-19 vaccine. This table comes from immunoSEQ multiplex PCR, and its TCRdb copy is limited to in-frame clones, with some not included. The profile shows about 92,000 clones, 91% of them singletons. Sequencing used peripheral blood, obtained on day 0 of AZD1222 vaccination. These receptors were obtained from an adult in good health. Each CDR3 is given with its conserved first and last residue.

J: TRBJ2-3; length: 17; V: TRBV12-5; CDR3: CASGLEQGIWGTDTQYF
J: TRBJ1-1; length: 14; V: TRBV6-4; CDR3: CASRGTGIGTEAFF
J: TRBJ2-1; length: 14; V: TRBV29-1; CDR3: CSVEEGTGINEQFF
J: TRBJ1-2; length: 13; V: TRBV7-9; CDR3: CASRTQQGKGYTF
J: TRBJ2-5; length: 15; V: TRBV14; CDR3: CASSAGTSLQETQYF
J: TRBJ2-4; length: 13; V: TRBV11-1; CDR3: CASSLDGRDNLHF
J: TRBJ2-1; length: 15; V: TRBV7-2; CDR3: CASSLGRARSNEQFF
J: TRBJ2-5; length: 13; V: TRBV10-3; CDR3: CAISESTGGTQYF
J: TRBJ2-3; length: 16; V: TRBV12-5; CDR3: CASGLVVSSDTDTQYF
J: TRBJ2-2; length: 17; V: TRBV5-4; CDR3: CASSLAFGVRSAGELFF
J: TRBJ2-3; length: 16; V: TRBV5-1; CDR3: CASSPSGPQSTDTQYF
J: TRBJ1-1; length: 17; V: TRBV4-3; CDR3: CASSQDTRGWKDTEAFF
J: TRBJ2-1; length: 14; V: TRBV6-4; CDR3: CASSVDSGRDEQFF
J: TRBJ2-7; length: 14; V: TRBV5-1; CDR3: CASSQGQGVYEQYF
J: TRBJ2-1; length: 19; V: TRBV7-8; CDR3: CASSLKFASGGAPYNEQFF
J: TRBJ2-3; length: 15; V: TRBV7-9; CDR3: CASSLTSASTDTQYF
J: TRBJ2-7; length: 15; V: TRBV7-7; CDR3: CASSLGLAGNYEQYF
J: TRBJ2-7; length: 15; V: TRBV6-5; CDR3: CASPPGGKRSYEQYF
J: TRBJ2-2; length: 15; V: TRBV6-4; CDR3: CASRPTGGETGELFF
J: TRBJ1-2; length: 15; V: TRBV18; CDR3: CASSPQRAGNYGYTF
J: TRBJ1-1; length: 16; V: TRBV5-1; CDR3: CASSLQGGMLDTEAFF
J: TRBJ2-2; length: 14; V: TRBV2; CDR3: CARAGQANTGELFF
J: TRBJ2-2; length: 16; V: TRBV4-3; CDR3: CASSPGAGGYTGELFF
J: TRBJ2-7; length: 15; V: TRBV7-6; CDR3: CASSRGGGLGYEQYF
J: TRBJ1-1; length: 12; V: TRBV7-8; CDR3: CASSLTRPEAFF
J: TRBJ1-3; length: 15; V: TRBV19; CDR3: CASSIGGRAGNTIYF
J: TRBJ2-7; length: 14; V: TRBV5-1; CDR3: CASSLERTSTEQYF
J: TRBJ2-7; length: 16; V: TRBV7-6; CDR3: CASSLAVGQAIYEQYF
J: TRBJ1-6; length: 15; V: TRBV11-2; CDR3: CASSFTTGYNSPLHF
J: TRBJ1-6; length: 14; V: TRBV2; CDR3: CASSLTGEVSPLHF
J: TRBJ2-3; length: 16; V: TRBV5-4; CDR3: CASSLPLAGRTDTQYF
J: TRBJ1-5; length: 17; V: TRBV7-8; CDR3: CASSLGPVGLLNQPQHF
J: TRBJ1-2; length: 17; V: TRBV27; CDR3: CASSPGTGRKSNYGYTF
J: TRBJ2-1; length: 11; V: TRBV6-5; CDR3: CALLAGGEQFF
J: TRBJ2-1; length: 17; V: TRBV10-3; CDR3: CAISEPSARNSYNEQFF
J: TRBJ1-5; length: 13; V: TRBV29-1; CDR3: CSASVRSNQPQHF
J: TRBJ2-7; length: 13; V: TRBV29-1; CDR3: CSVAQTGTYEQYF
J: TRBJ2-3; length: 14; V: TRBV7-3; CDR3: CASSLGRGTDTQYF
J: TRBJ1-2; length: 13; V: TRBV2; CDR3: CATNRDRQYGYTF
J: TRBJ2-1; length: 20; V: TRBV4-1; CDR3: CASSQVPEGRGGPIYNEQFF
J: TRBJ1-4; length: 11; V: TRBV6-5; CDR3: CASQGSEKLFF
J: TRBJ2-3; length: 17; V: TRBV4-3; CDR3: CASSPTSGGASTDTQYF
J: TRBJ1-2; length: 13; V: TRBV14; CDR3: CASSQGHLYGYTF
J: TRBJ2-2; length: 12; V: TRBV11-2; CDR3: CASSLEGRELFF
J: TRBJ2-7; length: 15; V: TRBV9; CDR3: CASSVGAGGIYEQYF
J: TRBJ2-3; length: 16; V: TRBV19; CDR3: CASSTYASGGTDTQYF
J: TRBJ2-2; length: 16; V: TRBV5-1; CDR3: CASSWQGTTNTGELFF
J: TRBJ1-3; length: 17; V: TRBV18; CDR3: CASSPPGQSNSGNTIYF
J: TRBJ1-2; length: 17; V: TRBV18; CDR3: CASTNSDGAQPNYGYTF